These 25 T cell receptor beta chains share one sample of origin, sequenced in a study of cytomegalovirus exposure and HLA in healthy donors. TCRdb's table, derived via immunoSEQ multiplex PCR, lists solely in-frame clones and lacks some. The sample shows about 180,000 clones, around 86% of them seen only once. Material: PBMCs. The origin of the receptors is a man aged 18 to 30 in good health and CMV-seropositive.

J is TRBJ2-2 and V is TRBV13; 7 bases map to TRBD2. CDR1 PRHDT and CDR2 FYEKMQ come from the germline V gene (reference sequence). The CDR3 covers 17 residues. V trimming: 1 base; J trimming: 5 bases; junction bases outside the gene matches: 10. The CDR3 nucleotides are TGTGCCAGCAGCTTAGTACCGGGGGACTACGCGACCGGGGAGCTGTTTTTT. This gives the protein CASSLVPGDYATGELFF.

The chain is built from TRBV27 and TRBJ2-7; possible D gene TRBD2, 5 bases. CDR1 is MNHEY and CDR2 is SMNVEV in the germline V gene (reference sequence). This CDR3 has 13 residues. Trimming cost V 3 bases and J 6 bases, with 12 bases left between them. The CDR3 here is CASSFSGSAEQYF. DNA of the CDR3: TGTGCCAGCAGTTTCTCGGGGTCTGCCGAGCAGTACTTC.

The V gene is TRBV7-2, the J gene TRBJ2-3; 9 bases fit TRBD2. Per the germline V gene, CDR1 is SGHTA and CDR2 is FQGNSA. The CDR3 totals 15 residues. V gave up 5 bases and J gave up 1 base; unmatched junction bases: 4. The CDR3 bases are TGTGCCAGCAGCCGTAGCGGGAGACGCACAGATACGCAGTATTTT. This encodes CASSRSGRRTDTQYF. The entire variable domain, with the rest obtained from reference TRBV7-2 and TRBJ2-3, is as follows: GAGVSQSPSNKVTEKGKDVELRCDPISGHTALYWYRQSLGQGLEFLIYFQGNSAPDKSGLPSDRFSAERTGGSVSTLTIQRTQQEDSAVYLCASSRSGRRTDTQYFGPGTRLTVL.

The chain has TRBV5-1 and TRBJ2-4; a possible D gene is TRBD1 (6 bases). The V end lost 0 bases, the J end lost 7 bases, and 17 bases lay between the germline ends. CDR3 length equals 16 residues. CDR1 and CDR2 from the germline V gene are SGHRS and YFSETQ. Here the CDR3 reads CASSLEGGRGNNIQYF. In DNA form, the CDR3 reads TGCGCCAGCAGCTTGGAAGGAGGCAGGGGAAACAACATTCAGTACTTC.

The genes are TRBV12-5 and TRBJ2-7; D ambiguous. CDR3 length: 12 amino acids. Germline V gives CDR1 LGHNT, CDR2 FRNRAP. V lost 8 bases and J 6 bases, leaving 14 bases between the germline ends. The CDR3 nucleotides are TGTGCTAGTTACAGTTCCCCAGGCGAGCAGTACTTC. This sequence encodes CASYSSPGEQYF. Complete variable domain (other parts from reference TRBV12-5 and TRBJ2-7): DARVTQTPRHKVTEMGQEVTMRCQPILGHNTVFWYRQTMMQGLELLAYFRNRAPLDDSGMPKDRFSAEMPDATLATLKIQPSEPRDSAVYFCASYSSPGEQYFGPGTRLTVT.

Written as DNA, the CDR3 is TGTGCCAGCAGTTTACTTCCGGGACAGGGGAATCAGCCCCAGCATTTT. Its protein is CASSLLPGQGNQPQHF. V gene TRBV27 combines with J gene TRBJ1-5; TRBD1 matches 10 bases. The germline V gene encodes CDR1 MNHEY and CDR2 SMNVEV (reference sequence). After removal of 2 bases from V and 4 bases from J, the junction contained 5 bases not matched to a gene. This CDR3 is built from 16 residues.

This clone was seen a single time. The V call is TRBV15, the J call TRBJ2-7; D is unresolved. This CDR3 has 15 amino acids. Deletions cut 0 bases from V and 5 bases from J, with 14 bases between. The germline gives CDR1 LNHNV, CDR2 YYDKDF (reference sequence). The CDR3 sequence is CATSRDALGAHEQYF. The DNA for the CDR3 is TGTGCCACCAGCAGAGACGCCCTCGGAGCGCACGAGCAGTACTTC. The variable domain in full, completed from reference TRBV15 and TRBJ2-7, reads DAMVIQNPRYQVTQFGKPVTLSCSQTLNHNVMYWYQQKSSQAPKLLFHYYDKDFNNEADTPDNFQSRRPNTSFCFLDIRSPGLGDTAMYLCATSRDALGAHEQYFGPGTRLTVT.

The CDR3 DNA reads TGTGCCAGCAGCTTAGGGGGCTTAGCCATCGGGAACATTCAGTACTTC. It yields the protein CASSLGGLAIGNIQYF. The chain couples TRBV7-2 to TRBJ2-4; possibly TRBD1 for D (5 bases). From germline, CDR1 is SGHTA and CDR2 FQGNSA. The length of the CDR3 is 16 residues. V gave up 1 base and J gave up 7 bases, with 17 bases separating them.

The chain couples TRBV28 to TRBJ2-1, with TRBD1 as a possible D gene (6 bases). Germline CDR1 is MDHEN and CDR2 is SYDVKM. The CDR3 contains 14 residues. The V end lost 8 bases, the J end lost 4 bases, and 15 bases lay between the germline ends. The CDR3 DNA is TGTGCCAGCCTGAAGGGGGAGAGGTACAATGAGCAGTTCTTC. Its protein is CASLKGERYNEQFF.

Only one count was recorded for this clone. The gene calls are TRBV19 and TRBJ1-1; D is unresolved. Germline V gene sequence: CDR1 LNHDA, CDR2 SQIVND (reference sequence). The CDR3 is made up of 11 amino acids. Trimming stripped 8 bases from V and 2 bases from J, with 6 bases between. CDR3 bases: TGTGCCAGTGGACTCAACACTGAAGCTTTCTTT. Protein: CASGLNTEAFF.

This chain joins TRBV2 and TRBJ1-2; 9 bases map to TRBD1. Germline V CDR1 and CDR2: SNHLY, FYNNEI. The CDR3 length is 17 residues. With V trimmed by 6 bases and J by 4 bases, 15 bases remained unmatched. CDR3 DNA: TGTGCCAGCAGCGAACCTTCCGGGACAGGGAATTTCTATGGCTACACCTTC. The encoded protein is CASSEPSGTGNFYGYTF. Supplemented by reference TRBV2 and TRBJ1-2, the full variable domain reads EPEVTQTPSHQVTQMGQEVILRCVPISNHLYFYWYRQILGQKVEFLVSFYNNEISEKSEIFDDQFSVERPDGSNFTLKIRSTKLEDSAMYFCASSEPSGTGNFYGYTFGSGTRLTVV.

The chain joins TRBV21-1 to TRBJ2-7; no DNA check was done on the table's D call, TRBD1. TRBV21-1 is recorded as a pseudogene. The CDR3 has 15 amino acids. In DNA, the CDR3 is TGTGCCAGCAGCAATCCGATAGGTGACAGGAACGAGCAGTACTTC. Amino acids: CASSNPIGDRNEQYF.

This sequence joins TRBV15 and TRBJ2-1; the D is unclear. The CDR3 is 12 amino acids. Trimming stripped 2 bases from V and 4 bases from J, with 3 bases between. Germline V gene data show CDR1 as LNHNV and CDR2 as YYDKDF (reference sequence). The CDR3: CATSRQYNEQFF. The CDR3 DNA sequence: TGTGCCACCAGCAGACAATACAATGAGCAGTTCTTC.

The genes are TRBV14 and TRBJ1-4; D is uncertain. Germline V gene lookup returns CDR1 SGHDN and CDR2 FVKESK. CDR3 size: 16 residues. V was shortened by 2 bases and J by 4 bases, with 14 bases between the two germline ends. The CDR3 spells CASSQISSGSNEKLFF. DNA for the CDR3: TGTGCCAGCAGCCAAATTTCTTCGGGGAGTAATGAAAAACTGTTTTTT.

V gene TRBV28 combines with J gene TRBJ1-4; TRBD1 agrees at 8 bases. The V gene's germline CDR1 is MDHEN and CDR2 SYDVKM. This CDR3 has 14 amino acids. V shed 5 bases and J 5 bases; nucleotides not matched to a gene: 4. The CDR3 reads CASSLTGVNEKLFF. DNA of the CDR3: TGTGCCAGCAGTCTGACAGGGGTAAATGAAAAACTGTTTTTT.

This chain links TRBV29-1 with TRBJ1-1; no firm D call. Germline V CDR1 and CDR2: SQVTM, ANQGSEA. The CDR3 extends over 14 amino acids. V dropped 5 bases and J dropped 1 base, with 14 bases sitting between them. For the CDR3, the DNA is TGCAGCGTTTTAGGGAGGGTGGGGAACACTGAAGCTTTCTTT. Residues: CSVLGRVGNTEAFF.

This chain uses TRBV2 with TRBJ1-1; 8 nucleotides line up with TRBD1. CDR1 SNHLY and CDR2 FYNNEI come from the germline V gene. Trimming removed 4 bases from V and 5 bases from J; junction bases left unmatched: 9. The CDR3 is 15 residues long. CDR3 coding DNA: TGTGCCAGCAGTGGCCGACAGGGGAAAAGGACTGAAGCTTTCTTT. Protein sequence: CASSGRQGKRTEAFF.

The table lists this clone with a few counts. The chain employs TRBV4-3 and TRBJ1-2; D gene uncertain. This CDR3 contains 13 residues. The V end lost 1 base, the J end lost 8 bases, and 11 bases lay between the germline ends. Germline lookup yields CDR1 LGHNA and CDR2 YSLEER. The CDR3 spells CASSQVQAGGYTF. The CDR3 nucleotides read TGCGCCAGCAGCCAAGTCCAGGCGGGGGGCTACACCTTC.

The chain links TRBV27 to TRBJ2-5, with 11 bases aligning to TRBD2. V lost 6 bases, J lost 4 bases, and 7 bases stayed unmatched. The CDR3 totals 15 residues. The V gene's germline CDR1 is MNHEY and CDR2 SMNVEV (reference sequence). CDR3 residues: CASRSTSGVTETQYF. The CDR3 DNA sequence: TGTGCCAGCAGATCGACTAGCGGGGTTACAGAGACCCAGTACTTC.

CDR3 loop: CASSALGTGGAGNTIYF. CDR3 coding DNA: TGTGCCAGCAGCGCCCTCGGGACAGGGGGAGCTGGAAACACCATATATTTT. This chain connects TRBV9 to TRBJ1-3, with TRBD1 matching 11 bases. This CDR3 has 17 residues. V shed 3 bases, J shed 2 bases, and the junction held 7 bases outside the gene matches. The germline CDR1 and CDR2 sequences are SGDLS and YYNGEE.

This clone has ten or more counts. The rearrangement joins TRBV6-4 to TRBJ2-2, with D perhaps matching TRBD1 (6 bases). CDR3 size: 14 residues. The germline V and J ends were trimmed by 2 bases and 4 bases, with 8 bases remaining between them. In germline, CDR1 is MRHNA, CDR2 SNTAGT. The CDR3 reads CASSDGTPTGELFF. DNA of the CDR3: TGTGCCAGCAGTGACGGGACACCCACCGGGGAGCTGTTTTTT.

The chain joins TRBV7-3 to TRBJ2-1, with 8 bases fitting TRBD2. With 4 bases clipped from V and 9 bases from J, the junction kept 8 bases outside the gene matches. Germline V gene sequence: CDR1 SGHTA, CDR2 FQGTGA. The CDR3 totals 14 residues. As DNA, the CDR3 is TGTGCCAGCAGCTATACGGGAGGGCCCGGTGAGCAGTTCTTC. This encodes CASSYTGGPGEQFF.

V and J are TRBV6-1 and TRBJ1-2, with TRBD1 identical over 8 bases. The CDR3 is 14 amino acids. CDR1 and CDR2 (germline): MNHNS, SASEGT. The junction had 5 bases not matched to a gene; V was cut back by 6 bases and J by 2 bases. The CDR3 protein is CASRSGDRNYGYTF. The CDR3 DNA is TGTGCCAGCAGATCTGGGGACAGGAACTATGGCTACACCTTC.

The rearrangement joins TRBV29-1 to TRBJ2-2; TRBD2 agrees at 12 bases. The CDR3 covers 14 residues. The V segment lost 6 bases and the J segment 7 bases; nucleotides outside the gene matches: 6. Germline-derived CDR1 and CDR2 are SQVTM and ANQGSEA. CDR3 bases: TGCAGCGTCCAGACTAGCGGGGGAGACGGGGAGCTGTTTTTT. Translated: CSVQTSGGDGELFF.

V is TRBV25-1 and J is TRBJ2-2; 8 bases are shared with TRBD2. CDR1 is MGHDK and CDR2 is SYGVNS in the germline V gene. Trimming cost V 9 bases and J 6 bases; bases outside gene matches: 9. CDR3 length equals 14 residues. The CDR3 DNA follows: TGTGCCAGGGCCCGACTAGCGTCCGCCGGGGAGCTGTTTTTT. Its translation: CARARLASAGELFF.